One sample yielded the 14 T cell receptor beta chains listed below, sequenced in a study of long-term antiretroviral therapy in people with HIV. It was version v3.0 of the immunoSEQ assay that was run at survey level. Sequencing used immunoSEQ multiplex PCR; TCRdb keeps in-frame clones, though not all of them. The table includes tens of thousands of clones, 70% to 90% detected once. This material consisted of unsorted PBMCs, taken 0.6 years after starting antiretroviral therapy. These receptors all stem from a man aged 60 to 69 with HIV.

The chain's CDR3 is CASSSRNNEQFF. The CDR3 bases are TGTGCCAGCAGCTCCAGGAACAATGAGCAGTTCTTC. The chain carries TRBV7-2 and TRBJ2-1, with D uncertain. CDR1 is SGHTA, CDR2 FQGNSA, per germline. The CDR3 runs 12 residues. V was shortened by 4 bases and J by 5 bases, with 6 bases between the two germline ends.

For the CDR3, the DNA is TGTGCCAGCAGTTTAGGGCCTAACTATGGCTACACCTTC. Translating gives CASSLGPNYGYTF. The chain recombines TRBV28 with TRBJ1-2; D uncertain. Germline V gene data show CDR1 as MDHEN and CDR2 as SYDVKM. V was cut by 2 bases and J by 0 bases, with 4 bases left in between. CDR3 size: 13 residues.

The V and J genes are TRBV5-1 and TRBJ2-1; D is uncertain. Trimming stripped 1 base from V and 4 bases from J, with 12 bases between. Germline assignment: CDR1 SGHRS and CDR2 YFSETQ. CDR3 length: 15 residues. CDR3 in amino acids: CASSLIDPSYNEQFF. The CDR3 nucleotides read TGCGCCAGCAGCTTGATCGACCCGAGTTACAATGAGCAGTTCTTC.

This clone was detected only once. The chain uses TRBV19 and TRBJ2-2, with D perhaps TRBD1 (6 bases). Per the germline V gene, CDR1 is LNHDA and CDR2 is SQIVND (reference sequence). Trimming cost V 5 bases and J 6 bases, with 16 bases left between them. CDR3 size: 15 residues. DNA for the CDR3: TGTGCCAGTAGTCCCCGGCCCCGACAGGCCGGGGAGCTGTTTTTT. It specifies CASSPRPRQAGELFF. Full variable domain (outside the CDR3, taken from reference TRBV19 and TRBJ2-2): DGGITQSPKYLFRKEGQNVTLSCEQNLNHDAMYWYRQDPGQGLRLIYYSQIVNDFQKGDIAEGYSVSREKKESFPLTVTSAQKNPTAFYLCASSPRPRQAGELFFGEGSRLTVL.

The chain links TRBV7-2 to TRBJ2-7; D is unclear. The V end lost 2 bases, the J end lost 1 base, and 9 bases lay between the germline ends. CDR1 and CDR2 from the germline V gene are SGHTA and FQGNSA. The CDR3 is made up of 14 amino acids. The CDR3 DNA reads as TGTGCCAGCAGCTTAACATTCGTATCCTACGAGCAGTACTTC. Translation gives CASSLTFVSYEQYF.

The chain employs TRBV18 and TRBJ1-6; D remains unclear. The ends were cut back, 3 bases at V and 6 bases at J, with 15 bases in the middle. The CDR3 extends over 16 amino acids. CDR1 KGHSH and CDR2 LQKENI come from the germline V gene. The CDR3 DNA sequence: TGTGCCAGCTCACCCGTCGCAGACCCCCGTAATTCACCCCTCCACTTT. Translating it yields CASSPVADPRNSPLHF.

The chain is built from TRBV21-1 and TRBJ2-1; the table gives TRBD2 as D, unverified against the DNA. TRBV21-1 is a documented pseudogene. The CDR3 contains 15 residues. The CDR3 DNA is TGTGCCAGCAGCAAATCCTCGAACTTTTACAATGAGCAGTTCTTC. Residues: CASSKSSNFYNEQFF.

This clone was counted a single time. V usage is TRBV2 and J usage is TRBJ2-5; 11 bases match TRBD2. Germline assignment: CDR1 SNHLY and CDR2 FYNNEI. The V gene end was trimmed by 7 bases and the J gene end by 3 bases; junction bases not matched to a gene: 10. The CDR3 length is 16 residues. The CDR3, as DNA: TGTGCCAGCAAGTGGGGGTCGGGACTAGCGGAAGAGACCCAGTACTTC. This sequence encodes CASKWGSGLAEETQYF.

The chain employs TRBV27 and TRBJ2-5; D might be TRBD2 (5 bases). CDR1 MNHEY and CDR2 SMNVEV come from the germline V gene (reference sequence). Trimming removed 6 bases at V and 4 bases at J, with 15 bases between. The CDR3 spans 14 residues. The DNA of the CDR3 is TGTGCCAGCAGCCGACACGGGGTGGGAGAGACCCAGTACTTC. It is translated as CASSRHGVGETQYF.

This chain joins TRBV6-1 and TRBJ2-7; TRBD1 or TRBD2 may be the D gene (5 bases each). The CDR3 is 13 amino acids. Germline V lookup: CDR1 MNHNS, CDR2 SASEGT. Trimming took 11 bases from V and 0 from J, leaving 14 bases between them. The CDR3 spells CAGKQGPSYEQYF. CDR3 coding DNA: TGTGCCGGCAAGCAGGGACCCTCCTACGAGCAGTACTTC.

V is TRBV18 and J is TRBJ2-5; D is unresolved. The V end was cut by 4 bases, the J end by 1 base, with 7 bases between. The CDR3 has 13 amino acids. Germline CDR1 reads KGHSH; CDR2 reads LQKENI. CDR3 in amino acids: CASSQTIQETQYF. The CDR3 DNA sequence: TGTGCCAGCTCACAAACCATCCAAGAGACCCAGTACTTC.

The chain recombines TRBV19 with TRBJ2-3, with TRBD1 matching 8 bases. V lost 1 base to trimming and J lost 5 bases; unmatched junction nucleotides: 14. Per germline, CDR1 LNHDA and CDR2 SQIVND (reference sequence). The CDR3 is 18 residues long. The CDR3 reads CASSIGLDRAWGKDTQYF. The CDR3 DNA reads TGTGCCAGTAGTATAGGCCTGGACAGGGCGTGGGGAAAAGATACGCAGTATTTT.

The chain has TRBV11-1 and TRBJ1-2; D might be TRBD1 (6 bases). Germline lookup yields CDR1 SGHAT and CDR2 FQDESV (reference sequence). The CDR3 contains 12 residues. The V gene lost 5 bases and the J gene lost 8 bases, with 12 bases spanning the gap. CDR3 in amino acids: CASSDRFGGYTF. The CDR3 DNA reads as TGTGCCAGCAGCGACAGGTTCGGGGGCTACACCTTC. The variable domain in full, completed from reference TRBV11-1 and TRBJ1-2, reads EAEVAQSPRYKITEKSQAVAFWCDPISGHATLYWYRQILGQGPELLVQFQDESVVDDSQLPKDRFSAERLKGVDSTLKIQPAELGDSAMYLCASSDRFGGYTFGSGTRLTVV.

V and J are TRBV9 and TRBJ2-7; D might be TRBD2 (5 bases). The CDR3 has 15 amino acids. V was shortened by 2 bases and J by 0 bases, with 12 bases between the two germline ends. Germline V CDR1 and CDR2: SGDLS, YYNGEE. The CDR3: CASSVAGMSSYEQYF. The DNA of the CDR3 is TGTGCCAGCAGCGTGGCCGGGATGAGCTCCTACGAGCAGTACTTC.